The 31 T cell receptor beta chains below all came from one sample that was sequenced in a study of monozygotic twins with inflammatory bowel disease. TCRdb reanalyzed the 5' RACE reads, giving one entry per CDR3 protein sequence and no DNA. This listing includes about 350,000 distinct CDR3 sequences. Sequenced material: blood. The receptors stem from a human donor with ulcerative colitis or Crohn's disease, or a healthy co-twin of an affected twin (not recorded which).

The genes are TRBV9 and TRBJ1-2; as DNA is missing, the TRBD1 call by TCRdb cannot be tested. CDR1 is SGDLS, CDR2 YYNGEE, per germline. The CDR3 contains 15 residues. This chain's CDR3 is CASSVGTGYDYGYTF.

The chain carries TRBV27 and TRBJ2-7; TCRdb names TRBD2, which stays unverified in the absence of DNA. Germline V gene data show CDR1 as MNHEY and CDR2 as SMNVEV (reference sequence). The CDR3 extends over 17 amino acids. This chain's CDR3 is CASSSLAGKPKPYEQYF.

Here the CDR3 reads CATSDPSRAVGYTF. V is TRBV24-1 and J is TRBJ1-2. The CDR3 length is 14 residues. The germline gives CDR1 KGHDR, CDR2 SFDVKD.

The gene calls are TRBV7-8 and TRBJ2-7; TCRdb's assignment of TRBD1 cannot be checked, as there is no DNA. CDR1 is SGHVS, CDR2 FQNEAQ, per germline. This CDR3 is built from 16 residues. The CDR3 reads CASSFPRDPLAYEQYF.

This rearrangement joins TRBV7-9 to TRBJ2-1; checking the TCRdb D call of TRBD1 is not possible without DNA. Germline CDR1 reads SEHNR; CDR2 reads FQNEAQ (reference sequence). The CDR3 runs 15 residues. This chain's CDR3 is CASSFRDRGIFEQFF.

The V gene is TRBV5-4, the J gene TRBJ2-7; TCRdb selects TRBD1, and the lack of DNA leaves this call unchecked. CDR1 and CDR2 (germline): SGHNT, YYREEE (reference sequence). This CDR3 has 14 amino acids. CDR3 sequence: CASSWGQGYYEQYF. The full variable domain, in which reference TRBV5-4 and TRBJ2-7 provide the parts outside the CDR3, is ETGVTQSPTHLIKTRGQQVTLRCSSQSGHNTVSWYQQALGQGPQFIFQYYREEENGRGNFPPRFSGLQFPNYSSELNVNALELDDSALYLCASSWGQGYYEQYFGPGTRLTVT.

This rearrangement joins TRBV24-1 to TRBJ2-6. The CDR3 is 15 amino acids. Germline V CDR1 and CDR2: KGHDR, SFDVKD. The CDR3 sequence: CATSSVRSGANVLTF.

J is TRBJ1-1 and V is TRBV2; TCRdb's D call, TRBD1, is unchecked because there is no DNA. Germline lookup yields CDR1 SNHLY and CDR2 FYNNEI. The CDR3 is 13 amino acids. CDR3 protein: CASIDPDSHEAFF.

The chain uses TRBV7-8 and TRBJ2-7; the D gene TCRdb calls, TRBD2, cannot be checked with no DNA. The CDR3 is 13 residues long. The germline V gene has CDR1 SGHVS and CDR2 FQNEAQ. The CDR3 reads CASSRGEAGEQYF.

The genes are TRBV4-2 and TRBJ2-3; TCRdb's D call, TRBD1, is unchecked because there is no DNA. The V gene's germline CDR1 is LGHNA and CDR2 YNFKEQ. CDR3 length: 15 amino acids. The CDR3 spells CASSLGNRGTDTQYF.

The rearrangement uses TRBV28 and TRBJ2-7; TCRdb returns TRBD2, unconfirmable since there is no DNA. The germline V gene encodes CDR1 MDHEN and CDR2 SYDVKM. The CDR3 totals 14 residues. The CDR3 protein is CATRKGGSGSEQYF.

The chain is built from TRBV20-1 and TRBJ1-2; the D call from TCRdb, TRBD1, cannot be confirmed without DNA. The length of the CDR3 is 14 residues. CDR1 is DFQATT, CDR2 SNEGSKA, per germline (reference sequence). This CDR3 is CSARIEGVGYGYTF.

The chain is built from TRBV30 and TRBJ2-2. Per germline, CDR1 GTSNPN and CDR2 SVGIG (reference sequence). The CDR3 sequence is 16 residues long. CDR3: CAWSDLPGQGPGELFF.

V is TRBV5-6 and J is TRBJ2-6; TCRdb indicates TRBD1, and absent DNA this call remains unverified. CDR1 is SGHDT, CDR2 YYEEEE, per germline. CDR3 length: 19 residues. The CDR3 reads CASSLSSRTVHSGANVLTF.

CDR3 protein: CASSIGQANTEAFF. The rearrangement joins TRBV5-1 to TRBJ1-1. This CDR3 is 14 amino acids long. The germline CDR1 and CDR2 sequences are SGHRS and YFSETQ.

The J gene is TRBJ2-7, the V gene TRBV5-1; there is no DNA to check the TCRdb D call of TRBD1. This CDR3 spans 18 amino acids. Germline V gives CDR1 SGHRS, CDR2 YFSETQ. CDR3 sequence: CASSLEARTGEFHYEQYF. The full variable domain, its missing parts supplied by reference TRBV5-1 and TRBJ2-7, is KAGVTQTPRYLIKTRGQQVTLSCSPISGHRSVSWYQQTPGQGLQFLFEYFSETQRNKGNFPGRFSGRQFSNSRSEMNVSTLELGDSALYLCASSLEARTGEFHYEQYFGPGTRLTVT.

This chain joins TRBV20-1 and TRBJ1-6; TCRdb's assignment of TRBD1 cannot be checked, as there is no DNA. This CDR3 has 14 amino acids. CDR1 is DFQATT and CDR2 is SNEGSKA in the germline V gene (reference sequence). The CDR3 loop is CSAREGQPRSPLHF.

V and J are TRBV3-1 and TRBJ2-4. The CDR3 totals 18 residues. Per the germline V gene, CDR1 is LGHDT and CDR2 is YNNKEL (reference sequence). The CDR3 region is CASSQDLSLGITKNIQYF.

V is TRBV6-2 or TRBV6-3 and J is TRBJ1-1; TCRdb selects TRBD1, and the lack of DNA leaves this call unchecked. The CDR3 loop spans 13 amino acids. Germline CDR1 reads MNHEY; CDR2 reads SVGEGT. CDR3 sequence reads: CASSLLQGSEAFF.

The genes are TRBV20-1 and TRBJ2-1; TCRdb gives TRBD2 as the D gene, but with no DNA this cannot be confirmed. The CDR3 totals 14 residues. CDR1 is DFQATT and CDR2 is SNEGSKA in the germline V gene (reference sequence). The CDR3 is CSARKGPGKAEQFF.

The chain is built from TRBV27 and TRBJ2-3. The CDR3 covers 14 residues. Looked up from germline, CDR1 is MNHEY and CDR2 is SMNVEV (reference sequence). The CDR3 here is CASSYADSTDTQYF.

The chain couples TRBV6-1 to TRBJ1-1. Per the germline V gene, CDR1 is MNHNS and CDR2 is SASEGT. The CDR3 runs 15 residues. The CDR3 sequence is CASSESTTGNTEAFF.

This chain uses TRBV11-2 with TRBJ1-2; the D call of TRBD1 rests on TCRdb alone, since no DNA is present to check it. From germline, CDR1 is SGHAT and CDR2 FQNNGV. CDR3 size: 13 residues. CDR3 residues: CASSLDRQYGYTF.

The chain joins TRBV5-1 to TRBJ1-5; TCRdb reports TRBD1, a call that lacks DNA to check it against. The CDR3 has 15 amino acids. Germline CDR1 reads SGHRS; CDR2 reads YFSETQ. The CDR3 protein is CASSFGGESNQPQHF.

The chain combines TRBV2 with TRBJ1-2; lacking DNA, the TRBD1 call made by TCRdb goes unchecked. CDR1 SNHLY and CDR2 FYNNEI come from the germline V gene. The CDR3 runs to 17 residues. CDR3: CASSEAGAGGSIYGYTF. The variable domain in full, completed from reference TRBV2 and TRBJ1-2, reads EPEVTQTPSHQVTQMGQEVILRCVPISNHLYFYWYRQILGQKVEFLVSFYNNEISEKSEIFDDQFSVERPDGSNFTLKIRSTKLEDSAMYFCASSEAGAGGSIYGYTFGSGTRLTVV.

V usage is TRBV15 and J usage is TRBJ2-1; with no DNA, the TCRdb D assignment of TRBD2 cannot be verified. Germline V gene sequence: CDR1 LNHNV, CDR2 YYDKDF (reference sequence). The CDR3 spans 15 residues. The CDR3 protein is CATSRGLAGANEQFF.

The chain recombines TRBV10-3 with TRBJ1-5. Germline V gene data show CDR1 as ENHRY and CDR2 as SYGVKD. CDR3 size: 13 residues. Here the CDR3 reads CAISEGSNQPQHF.

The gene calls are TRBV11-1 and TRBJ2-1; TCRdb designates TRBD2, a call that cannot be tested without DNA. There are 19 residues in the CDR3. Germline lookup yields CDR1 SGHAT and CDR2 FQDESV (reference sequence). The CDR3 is CASSSPLLAGVDSYNEQFF. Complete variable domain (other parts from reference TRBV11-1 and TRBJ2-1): EAEVAQSPRYKITEKSQAVAFWCDPISGHATLYWYRQILGQGPELLVQFQDESVVDDSQLPKDRFSAERLKGVDSTLKIQPAELGDSAMYLCASSSPLLAGVDSYNEQFFGPGTRLTVL.

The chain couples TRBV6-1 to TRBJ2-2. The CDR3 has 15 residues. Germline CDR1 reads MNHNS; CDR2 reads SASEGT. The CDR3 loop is CASSLMAANTGELFF.

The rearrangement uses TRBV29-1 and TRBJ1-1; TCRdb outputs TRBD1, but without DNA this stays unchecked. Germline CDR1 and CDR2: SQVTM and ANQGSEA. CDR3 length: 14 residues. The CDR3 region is CSVEGQSSYTEAFF.

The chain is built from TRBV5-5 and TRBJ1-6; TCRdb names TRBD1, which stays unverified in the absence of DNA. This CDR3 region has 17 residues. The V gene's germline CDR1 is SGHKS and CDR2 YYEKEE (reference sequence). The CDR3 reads CASSLSAAPFNNSPLHF.